This TCR beta chain was found in a study of shared T cell receptors in the human thymus. Trimming removed 3 bases from V and 0 bases from J; junction bases left unmatched: 8. The CDR3 runs 16 residues. Germline V lookup: CDR1 SGHDT, CDR2 YYEEEE. Libraries were prepared by immunoSEQ multiplex PCR; TCRdb keeps only in-frame clonotypes and omits some of them. The data show hundreds of thousands of clones, with around 78% seen just once and about 0.014% held by the top ten. The same specimen was also included in a second study, on human thymus T cells. As that study records: Samples came from healthy Finnish infants during open corrective cardiac surgery. Apparent skewing of V and J gene usage characterized both thymic and blood repertoires. Unrelated individuals reportedly shared highly overlapping thymic TCR repertoires.

The receptor's source is a boy in the first two years of life with a congenital heart defect. The source material was thymocytes. The chain combines TRBV5-6 with TRBJ2-7, with TRBD2 matching over 8 bases. The CDR3 nucleotides read TGTGCCAGCAGCTATAGTCAGCGGGAGAACTCCTACGAGCAGTACTTC. Translation gives CASSYSQRENSYEQYF. Full variable domain (outside the CDR3, taken from reference TRBV5-6 and TRBJ2-7): DAGVTQSPTHLIKTRGQQVTLRCSPKSGHDTVSWYQQALGQGPQFIFQYYEEEERQRGNFPDRFSGHQFPNYSSELNVNALLLGDSALYLCASSYSQRENSYEQYFGPGTRLTVT.